Listed below are T cell receptor beta chains from one sample, sequenced in a study of CD4 T cells in relation to SARS-CoV-2 and coronaviruses. Data came from immunoSEQ multiplex PCR; TCRdb stores just in-frame clones and leaves some out. The sample consists of 9,500 to 12,000 clones, 70% to 85% of them appearing once. These receptors' targets are unknown. What was sequenced was CD4+ T cells from PBMCs, cultured in vitro. Receptors originate from a human donor in good health. CDR3s include the opening cysteine and the closing phenylalanine or tryptophan. The D gene is left open where the match is weak. Only part of the rows carry a size: once, few, many, or a class if the clone is expanded.

V gene	clone size	J gene	D gene	CDR3 DNA	CDR3 protein
TRBV5-4	.	TRBJ1-4	.	TGTGCCAGCAGCGCCGATACCAGGGAGATGGGAGAAAAACTGTTTTTT	CASSADTREMGEKLFF
TRBV19	.	TRBJ1-2	.	TGTGCCAGTAGTCCGGAAACAAACTATGGCTACACCTTC	CASSPETNYGYTF
TRBV2	.	TRBJ2-2	.	TGTGCCAGCAGTGCTCGGGGACCTAACACCGGGGAGCTGTTTTTT	CASSARGPNTGELFF
TRBV19	.	TRBJ1-1	.	TGTGCCAGTAGCAGACAGCCGAACACTGAAGCTTTCTTT	CASSRQPNTEAFF
TRBV5-1	.	TRBJ2-3	.	TGCGCCAGCAGCTTGGACCTACAGGGTGGGGGCACAGATACGCAGTATTTT	CASSLDLQGGGTDTQYF
TRBV5-6	once	TRBJ2-7	TRBD1	TGTGCCAGCAACATAGGGACAGGGAGATACGAGCAGTACTTC	CASNIGTGRYEQYF
TRBV21-1	.	TRBJ1-6	.	TGTGCCAGCAGCACAGGGGACTTGGGTAATTCACCCCTCCACTTT	CASSTGDLGNSPLHF
TRBV18	.	TRBJ1-2	.	TGTGCCAGCTCACCATCAGGGGACGGCTATGGCTACACCTTC	CASSPSGDGYGYTF
TRBV11-2	.	TRBJ2-1	TRBD2	TGTGCCAGCAGCCCGGGACTAGCGGGAGAAACTGAGCAGTTCTTC	CASSPGLAGETEQFF
TRBV5-1	.	TRBJ2-5	.	TGCGCCAGCAGCCTTGGCCAGGGGCCCCGGAGGACCCAGTACTTC	CASSLGQGPRRTQYF
TRBV6-6	.	TRBJ2-7	TRBD2	TGTGCCAGCAGTTACGGGGAGGGTGGCTACGAGCAGTACTTC	CASSYGEGGYEQYF
TRBV10-3	.	TRBJ2-2	.	TGTGCCATCAGTGGTCCGGGGTCCGGAGGCACCGGGGAGCTGTTTTTT	CAISGPGSGGTGELFF
TRBV12-5	.	TRBJ2-3	.	TGTGCTAGTGTCCGCGGGCCTAGCACAGATACGCAGTATTTT	CASVRGPSTDTQYF
TRBV18	.	TRBJ2-5	.	TGTGCCAGCTCCCAAGGGGGAGTTTACCCCCAAGAGACCCAGTACTTC	CASSQGGVYPQETQYF
TRBV5-1	.	TRBJ1-3	.	TGCGCCAGCAGCCGAGACCCGGGGGTTGCTGGAAACACCATATATTTT	CASSRDPGVAGNTIYF
TRBV6-5	.	TRBJ1-6	TRBD1	TGTGCCAGCAGTTACTCGCCGACAGGGAATTCACCCCTCCACTTT	CASSYSPTGNSPLHF
TRBV2	few	TRBJ1-2	.	TGTGCCAGCAGTGAATTTATCTCTAACTATGGCTACACCTTC	CASSEFISNYGYTF
TRBV11-2	.	TRBJ2-3	.	TGTGCCAGCAGGTCTACAGGGACAGATACGCAGTATTTT	CASRSTGTDTQYF
TRBV5-6	few	TRBJ1-3	.	TGTGCCAGCAGCTTGGTGGGTGGAAACACCATATATTTT	CASSLVGGNTIYF
TRBV2	.	TRBJ1-1	.	TGTGCCAGCAGTGCCCAACGGACAGCGAGTAACACTGAAGCTTTCTTT	CASSAQRTASNTEAFF
TRBV3-1/TRBV3-2	.	TRBJ2-5	.	TGTGCCAGCAGCCAAGGTCCCCTTATGGAGGAGTACTTC	CASSQGPLMEEYF
TRBV6-2/TRBV6-3	.	TRBJ2-1	TRBD2	TGTGCCAGCAGTTACTCGGATAGCGGGAGTAATGAGCAGTTCTTC	CASSYSDSGSNEQFF
TRBV10-1	large	TRBJ1-5	.	TGCGCCAGCAGTGAGGACCCCCTGAGCGTTGGTCAGCCCCAGCATTTT	CASSEDPLSVGQPQHF
TRBV4-3	.	TRBJ1-2	TRBD1	TGCGCCAGCAGCCAAGAAGCGGGGACAGGGATCCGTGGCTACACCTTC	CASSQEAGTGIRGYTF
TRBV5-1	.	TRBJ2-7	TRBD2	TGCGCCAGCTCCACGGGGGGAGGGAGCGACGAGCAGTACTTC	CASSTGGGSDEQYF
TRBV10-3	.	TRBJ1-6	.	TGTGCCATCAGTGACCCGAGCGTGGCAGGGACTAATTCACCCCTCCACTTT	CAISDPSVAGTNSPLHF
TRBV19	.	TRBJ2-3	.	TGTGCCAGTAGTATTCCGGGGGGCACAGATACGCAGTATTTT	CASSIPGGTDTQYF
TRBV5-1	.	TRBJ2-1	TRBD2	TGCGCCAGCAGCTTGGGTCATCTTAGGACTAGCGGGAGGGCCGGAGGGCAGTTCTTC	CASSLGHLRTSGRAGGQFF
TRBV6-1	.	TRBJ2-3	.	TGTGCCAGCAGTGAACTGGGGCCCTCAGATACGCAGTATTTT	CASSELGPSDTQYF
TRBV27	.	TRBJ2-5	TRBD1	TGTGCCAGCAGTTTACACAGGGGGCTCGAGACCCAGTACTTC	CASSLHRGLETQYF
TRBV18	once	TRBJ2-5	TRBD2	TGTGCCAGCTCAGGGACTAGCGGAGAGACCCAGTACTTC	CASSGTSGETQYF
TRBV12-3/TRBV12-4	.	TRBJ2-7	.	TGTGCCAGCAGGGGGTGGGGGGACGAGCAGTACTTC	CASRGWGDEQYF
TRBV7-9	.	TRBJ1-3	TRBD1	TGTGCCAGCAGCTTAACAGGGGCGAGCTCTGGAAACACCATATATTTT	CASSLTGASSGNTIYF
TRBV5-4	.	TRBJ1-2	TRBD1	TGTGCCAGCAGCTTGAAGACAGGGGAGTTCTATGGCTACACCTTC	CASSLKTGEFYGYTF
TRBV23-1	.	TRBJ1-6	.	TGCGCCAGCAGTCACCCAGGGCCTCCCCTCCACTTT	CASSHPGPPLHF
TRBV7-2	.	TRBJ2-7	.	TGTGCCAGCAGCCCCTCGGGGGCTAGGAGCTACGAGCAGTACTTC	CASSPSGARSYEQYF
TRBV6-2/TRBV6-3	.	TRBJ2-2	.	TGTGCCAGCAGTTACTCGAGTCTCCCCACCGGGGAGCTGTTTTTT	CASSYSSLPTGELFF
TRBV30	.	TRBJ2-7	TRBD2	TGTGCCTGGAGCACCGGGACTAGCGGCTCCTACGAGCAGTACTTC	CAWSTGTSGSYEQYF
TRBV7-9	.	TRBJ1-4	TRBD1	TGTGCCAGCAGCTCTGGACAGGGGGGTGAAAAACTGTTTTTT	CASSSGQGGEKLFF
TRBV6-6	.	TRBJ1-6	.	TGTGCCAGCAGTTACGGGGGGCGAAATTCACCCCTCCACTTT	CASSYGGRNSPLHF
TRBV19	.	TRBJ2-5	.	TGTGCCAGTAGTATCGATAACAGGGAGGCCCAGTACTTC	CASSIDNREAQYF
TRBV7-2	.	TRBJ2-2	.	TGTGCCAGCAGCGAGAAGCCAGGGGGAGGAACCGGGGAGCTGTTTTTT	CASSEKPGGGTGELFF
TRBV5-1	.	TRBJ2-5	TRBD1	TGCGCCAGCAGTTCCGGGACAGGGTGGGAGACCCAGTACTTC	CASSSGTGWETQYF
TRBV4-2	.	TRBJ2-1	TRBD2	TGTGCCAGCAGCCTGGGACTAGCGGGCACCTACAATGAGCAGTTCTTC	CASSLGLAGTYNEQFF
TRBV10-3	.	TRBJ1-5	.	TGTGCCATCAGTGAGTCTGGCGGATTGGGGAGCAATCAGCCCCAGCATTTT	CAISESGGLGSNQPQHF
TRBV25-1	.	TRBJ2-5	TRBD2	TGTGCCAGCAGTGAGGGAGGGCTGGAGACCCAGTACTTC	CASSEGGLETQYF
TRBV5-1	.	TRBJ1-3	TRBD1	TGCGCCAGCAGTCCCTTGCAAGGGGGCTCAGGAAACACCATATATTTT	CASSPLQGGSGNTIYF
TRBV11-1	.	TRBJ2-3	.	TGTGCCAGCAGCTCCTTAGCCTTCACTAGCACAGATACGCAGTATTTT	CASSSLAFTSTDTQYF
TRBV19	once	TRBJ2-3	TRBD2	TGTGCCAGTAGTAAGACTAGCGGGGTGATCACAGATACGCAGTATTTT	CASSKTSGVITDTQYF